The rows below give T cell receptor beta chains drawn from one sample of a study of PD-1 blockade in classical Hodgkin lymphoma. The assay was immunoSEQ multiplex PCR, and TCRdb's table has in-frame clones only and misses some. The data contain about 47,000 clones, roughly 88% of them singletons. Sequenced sample: peripheral blood mononuclear cells (PBMCs). The receptors originated from a human donor with classical Hodgkin lymphoma. The CDR3 runs from the conserved cysteine through the conserved F or W. The D gene is left open where the match is weak. The size entry is marked missing in some rows and otherwise reads once, few, many or a size class.

CDR3aa	CDR3nt	abundance	d_gene	j_gene	v_gene
CASSIVTGFGNTIYF	TGTGCCAGCAGTATCGTGACAGGGTTCGGAAACACCATATATTTT	.	TRBD1	TRBJ1-3	TRBV28
CASSFGPSGTQYF	TGTGCCAGCAGCTTTGGGCCCTCCGGGACCCAGTACTTC	.	.	TRBJ2-5	TRBV7-3
CASSSGSRRPQETQYF	TGTGCCAGCAGCTCGGGTTCTAGACGGCCTCAAGAGACCCAGTACTTC	.	.	TRBJ2-5	TRBV5-4
CSVGLNYNEQFF	TGCAGCGTTGGTCTGAACTACAATGAGCAGTTCTTC	.	.	TRBJ2-1	TRBV29-1
CASSHFSQNTEAFF	TGTGCCAGCAGCCATTTCTCACAGAACACTGAAGCTTTCTTT	.	.	TRBJ1-1	TRBV28
CASSLTGGEQYF	TGTGCCAGCAGTTTAACGGGGGGCGAGCAGTACTTC	.	TRBD2	TRBJ2-7	TRBV28
CASSLEWGTSEDTQYF	TGTGCCAGCAGCTTAGAGTGGGGGACTAGCGAAGATACGCAGTATTTT	.	TRBD2	TRBJ2-3	TRBV7-9
CASKLTGVAPDYSPLHF	TGTGCCAGCAAATTAACAGGGGTCGCGCCTGATTACTCACCCCTCCACTTT	.	TRBD1	TRBJ1-6	TRBV28
CASSLGDRDTGELFF	TGCGCCAGCAGCTTGGGGGACAGGGACACCGGGGAGCTGTTTTTT	.	TRBD1	TRBJ2-2	TRBV5-1
CASSFGDRPSTDTQYF	TGCGCCAGCAGCTTTGGAGACAGACCTAGCACAGATACGCAGTATTTT	.	.	TRBJ2-3	TRBV5-1
CSGTVNTEAFF	TGCAGCGGGACGGTGAACACTGAAGCTTTCTTT	.	.	TRBJ1-1	TRBV29-1
CASSPGRGGAEAFF	TGTGCCAGCAGCCCGGGACGTGGGGGGGCTGAAGCTTTCTTT	.	.	TRBJ1-1	TRBV7-6
CASRRGLTNEKLFF	TGTGCCAGCAGGAGGGGGTTAACTAATGAAAAACTGTTTTTT	.	.	TRBJ1-4	TRBV6-6
CASSVGGTPETGELFF	TGTGCCAGCAGCGTAGGCGGGACCCCAGAAACCGGGGAGCTGTTTTTT	.	.	TRBJ2-2	TRBV9
CASHPGANVLTF	TGTGCCAGCCATCCAGGGGCCAACGTCCTGACTTTC	.	.	TRBJ2-6	TRBV2
CASSVESGGLAKNIQYF	TGTGCCAGCAGCGTAGAATCGGGGGGCCTAGCCAAAAACATTCAGTACTTC	few	.	TRBJ2-4	TRBV9
CASSLTRGVSGANVLTF	TGTGCCAGCAGTTTAACAAGGGGAGTCTCTGGGGCCAACGTCCTGACTTTC	.	.	TRBJ2-6	TRBV27